The clone carrying this T cell receptor beta chain came up once. Its antigen is not known. All patients relapsed after autologous stem cell transplantation, and brentuximab vedotin exposure varied. Clones were read by immunoSEQ multiplex PCR, and TCRdb kept only the in-frame ones, dropping some. The sample shows roughly 96,000 clones, roughly 89% of them seen only once. This record comes from a study of PD-1 blockade in classical Hodgkin lymphoma. For the study at large: Treatment was intravenous nivolumab, 3 mg/kg every 2 weeks, until progression.

Overall study findings and caveats: TCR diversity at baseline was reported to be reduced in newly diagnosed patients relative to healthy donors.

Material: peripheral blood mononuclear cells (PBMCs), obtained before the second cycle of nivolumab. The source is a human donor with classical Hodgkin lymphoma.

CDR3 DNA: TGTGCCAGTACTCCAAACAGGATACTCCTAAATCAGCCCCAGCATTTT. This translates into CASTPNRILLNQPQHF. This sequence joins TRBV19 and TRBJ1-5; D might be TRBD1 (5 bases). V shed 7 bases and J shed 4 bases, with 20 bases lying between them. CDR3 size: 16 residues. Germline-derived CDR1 and CDR2 are LNHDA and SQIVND (reference sequence).